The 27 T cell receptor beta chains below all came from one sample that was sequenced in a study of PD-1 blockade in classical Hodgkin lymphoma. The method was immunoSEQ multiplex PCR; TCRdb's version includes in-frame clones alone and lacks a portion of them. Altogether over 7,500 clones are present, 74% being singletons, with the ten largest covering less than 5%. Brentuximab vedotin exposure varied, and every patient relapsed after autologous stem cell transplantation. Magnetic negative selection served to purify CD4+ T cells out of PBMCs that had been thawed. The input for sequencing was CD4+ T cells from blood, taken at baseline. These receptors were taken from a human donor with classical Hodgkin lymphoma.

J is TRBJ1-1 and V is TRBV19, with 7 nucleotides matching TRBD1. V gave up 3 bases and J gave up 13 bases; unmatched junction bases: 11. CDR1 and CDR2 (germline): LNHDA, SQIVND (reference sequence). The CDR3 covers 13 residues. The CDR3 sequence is CASSIGTVPRVFF. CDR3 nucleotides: TGTGCCAGTAGTATCGGGACAGTACCCAGGGTTTTCTTT. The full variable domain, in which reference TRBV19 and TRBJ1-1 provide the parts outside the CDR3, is DGGITQSPKYLFRKEGQNVTLSCEQNLNHDAMYWYRQDPGQGLRLIYYSQIVNDFQKGDIAEGYSVSREKKESFPLTVTSAQKNPTAFYLCASSIGTVPRVFFGQGTRLTVV.

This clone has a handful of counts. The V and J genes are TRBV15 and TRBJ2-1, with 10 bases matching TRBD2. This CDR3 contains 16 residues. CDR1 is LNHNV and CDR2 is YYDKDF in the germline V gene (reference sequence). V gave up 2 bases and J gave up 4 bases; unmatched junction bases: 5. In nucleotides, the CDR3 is TGTGCCACCAGCAGACTAGCGGGAGTGGTGTACAATGAGCAGTTCTTC. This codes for CATSRLAGVVYNEQFF.

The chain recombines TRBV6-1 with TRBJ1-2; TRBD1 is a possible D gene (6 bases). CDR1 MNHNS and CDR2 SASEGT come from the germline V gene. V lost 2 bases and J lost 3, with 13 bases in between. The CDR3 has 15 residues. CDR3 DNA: TGTGCCAGCAGTGAATTCGGCAGGGGAGACTATGGCTACACCTTC. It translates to CASSEFGRGDYGYTF.

CDR3 sequence: CASSQGQGVTYEQYF. The DNA of the CDR3 is TGTGCCAGCAGCCAAGGACAGGGGGTGACCTACGAGCAGTACTTC. This chain uses TRBV4-2 with TRBJ2-7; TRBD1 matches 9 bases. V shed 1 base and J 2 bases; nucleotides not matched to a gene: 3. The CDR3 is 15 amino acids. Germline CDR1 is LGHNA and CDR2 is YNFKEQ.

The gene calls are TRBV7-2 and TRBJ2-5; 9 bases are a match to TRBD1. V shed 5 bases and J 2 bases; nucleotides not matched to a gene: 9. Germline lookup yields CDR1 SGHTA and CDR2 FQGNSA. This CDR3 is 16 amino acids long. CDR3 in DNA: TGTGCCAGCAGCGAGGGACCCGGGACAGGGCAAGAGACCCAGTACTTC. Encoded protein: CASSEGPGTGQETQYF.

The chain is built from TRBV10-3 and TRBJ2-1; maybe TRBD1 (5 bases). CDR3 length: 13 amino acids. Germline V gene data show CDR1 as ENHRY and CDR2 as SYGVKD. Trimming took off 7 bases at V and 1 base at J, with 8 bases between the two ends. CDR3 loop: CAITKGSYNEQFF. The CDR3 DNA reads TGTGCCATCACCAAGGGGTCCTACAATGAGCAGTTCTTC.

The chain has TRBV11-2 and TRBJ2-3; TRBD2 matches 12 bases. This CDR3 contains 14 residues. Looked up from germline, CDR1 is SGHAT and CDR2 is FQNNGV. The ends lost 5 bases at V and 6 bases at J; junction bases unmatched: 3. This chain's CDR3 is CASSQLAGGDTQYF. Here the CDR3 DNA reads TGTGCCAGCAGCCAGCTAGCGGGGGGGGATACGCAGTATTTT.

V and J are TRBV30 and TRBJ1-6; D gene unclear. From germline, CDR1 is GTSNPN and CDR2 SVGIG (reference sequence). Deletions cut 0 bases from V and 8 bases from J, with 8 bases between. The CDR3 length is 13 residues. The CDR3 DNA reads TGTGCCTGGAGTGTAGGCAGTTATTCACCCCTCCACTTT. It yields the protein CAWSVGSYSPLHF.

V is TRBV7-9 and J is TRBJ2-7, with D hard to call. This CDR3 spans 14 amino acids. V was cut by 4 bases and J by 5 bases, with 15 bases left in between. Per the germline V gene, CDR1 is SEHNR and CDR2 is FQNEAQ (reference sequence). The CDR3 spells CASSWRTQADEQYF. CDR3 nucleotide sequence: TGTGCCAGCAGCTGGCGGACCCAGGCGGACGAGCAGTACTTC.

CDR3 DNA sequence: TGTGCCAGCGGGACAGGGACCGGCTATGGCTACACCTTC. It translates to CASGTGTGYGYTF. The chain joins TRBV5-6 to TRBJ1-2; TRBD1 agrees at 9 bases. Trimming took 7 bases from V and 4 from J; bases not matched to a gene: 5. The length of the CDR3 is 13 residues. CDR1 and CDR2 (germline): SGHDT, YYEEEE.

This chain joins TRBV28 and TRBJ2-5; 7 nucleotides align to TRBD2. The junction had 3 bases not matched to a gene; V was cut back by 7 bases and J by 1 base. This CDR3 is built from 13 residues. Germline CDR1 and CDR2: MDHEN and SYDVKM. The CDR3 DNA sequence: TGTGCCAGCAACCGCGGGGGCCAAGAGACCCAGTACTTC. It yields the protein CASNRGGQETQYF.

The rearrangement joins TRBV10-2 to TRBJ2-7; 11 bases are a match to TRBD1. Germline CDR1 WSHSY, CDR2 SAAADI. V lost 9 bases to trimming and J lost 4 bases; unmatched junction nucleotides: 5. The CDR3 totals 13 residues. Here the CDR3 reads CASTGTGGYEQYF. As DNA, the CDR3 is TGCGCCAGTACCGGGACAGGGGGGTACGAGCAGTACTTC.

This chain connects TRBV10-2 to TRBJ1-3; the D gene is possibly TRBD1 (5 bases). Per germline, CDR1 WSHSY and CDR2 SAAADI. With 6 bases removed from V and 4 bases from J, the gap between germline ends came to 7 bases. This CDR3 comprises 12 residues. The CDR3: CASSREGNTIYF. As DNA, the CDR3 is TGCGCCAGCAGCAGGGAAGGAAACACCATATATTTT.

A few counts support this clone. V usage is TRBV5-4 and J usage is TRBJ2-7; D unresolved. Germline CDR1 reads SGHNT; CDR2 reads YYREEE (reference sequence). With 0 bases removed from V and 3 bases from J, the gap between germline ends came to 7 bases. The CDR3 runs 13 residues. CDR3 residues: CASSLEILYEQYF. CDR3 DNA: TGTGCCAGCAGCTTGGAAATACTCTACGAGCAGTACTTC.

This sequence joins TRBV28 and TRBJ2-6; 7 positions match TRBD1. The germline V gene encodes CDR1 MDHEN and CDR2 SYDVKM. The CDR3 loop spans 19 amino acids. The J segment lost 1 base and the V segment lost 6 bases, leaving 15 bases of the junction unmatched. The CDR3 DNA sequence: TGTGCCAGCAGCTTGGGGGTGGGGACAGTTCTTTCTGGGGCCAACGTCCTGACTTTC. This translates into CASSLGVGTVLSGANVLTF.

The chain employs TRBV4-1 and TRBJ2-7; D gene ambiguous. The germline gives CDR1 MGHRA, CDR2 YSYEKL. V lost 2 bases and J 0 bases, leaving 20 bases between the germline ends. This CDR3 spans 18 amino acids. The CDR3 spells CASSQIQARLGSSYEQYF. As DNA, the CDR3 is TGCGCCAGCAGCCAAATCCAAGCCCGACTGGGTAGCTCCTACGAGCAGTACTTC.

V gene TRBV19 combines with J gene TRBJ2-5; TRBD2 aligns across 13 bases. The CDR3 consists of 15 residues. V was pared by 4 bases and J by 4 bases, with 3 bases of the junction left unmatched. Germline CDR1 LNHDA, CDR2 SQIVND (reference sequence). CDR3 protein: CASSTRLAGGETQYF. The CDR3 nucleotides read TGTGCCAGTAGTACAAGACTAGCGGGAGGAGAGACCCAGTACTTC. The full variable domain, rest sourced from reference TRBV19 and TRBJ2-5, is DGGITQSPKYLFRKEGQNVTLSCEQNLNHDAMYWYRQDPGQGLRLIYYSQIVNDFQKGDIAEGYSVSREKKESFPLTVTSAQKNPTAFYLCASSTRLAGGETQYFGPGTRLLVL.

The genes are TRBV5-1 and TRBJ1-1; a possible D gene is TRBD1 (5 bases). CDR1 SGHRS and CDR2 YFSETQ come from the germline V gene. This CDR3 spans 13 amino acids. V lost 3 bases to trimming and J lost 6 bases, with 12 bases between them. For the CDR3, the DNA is TGCGCCAGCAGCTGGGGGACGGGGGCTGAAGCTTTCTTT. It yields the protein CASSWGTGAEAFF.

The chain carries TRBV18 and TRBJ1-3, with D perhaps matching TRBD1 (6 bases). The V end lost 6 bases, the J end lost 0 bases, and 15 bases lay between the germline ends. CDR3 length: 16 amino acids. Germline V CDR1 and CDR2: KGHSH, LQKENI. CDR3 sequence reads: CASSPSGGNSGNTIYF. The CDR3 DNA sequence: TGTGCCAGCTCCCCAAGTGGGGGCAACTCTGGAAACACCATATATTTT.

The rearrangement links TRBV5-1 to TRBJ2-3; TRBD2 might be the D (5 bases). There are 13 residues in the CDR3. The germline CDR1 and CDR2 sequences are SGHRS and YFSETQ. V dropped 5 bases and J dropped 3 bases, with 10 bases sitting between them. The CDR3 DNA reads TGCGCCAGCAGTGGAGAGGGAACAGATACGCAGTATTTT. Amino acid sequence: CASSGEGTDTQYF. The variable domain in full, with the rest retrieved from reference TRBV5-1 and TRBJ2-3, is KAGVTQTPRYLIKTRGQQVTLSCSPISGHRSVSWYQQTPGQGLQFLFEYFSETQRNKGNFPGRFSGRQFSNSRSEMNVSTLELGDSALYLCASSGEGTDTQYFGPGTRLTVL.

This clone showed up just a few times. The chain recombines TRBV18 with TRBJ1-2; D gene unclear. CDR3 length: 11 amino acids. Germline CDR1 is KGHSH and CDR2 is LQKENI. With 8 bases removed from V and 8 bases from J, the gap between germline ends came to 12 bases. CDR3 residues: CASQEAGGYTF. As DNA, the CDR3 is TGTGCCAGCCAGGAGGCCGGGGGCTACACCTTC.

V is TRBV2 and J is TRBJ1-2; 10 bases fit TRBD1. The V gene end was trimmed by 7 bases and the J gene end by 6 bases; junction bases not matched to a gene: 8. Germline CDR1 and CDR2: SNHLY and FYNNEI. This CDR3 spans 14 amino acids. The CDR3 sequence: CASNDRGHGNGYTF. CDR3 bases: TGTGCCAGCAATGACAGGGGGCATGGGAATGGCTACACCTTC.

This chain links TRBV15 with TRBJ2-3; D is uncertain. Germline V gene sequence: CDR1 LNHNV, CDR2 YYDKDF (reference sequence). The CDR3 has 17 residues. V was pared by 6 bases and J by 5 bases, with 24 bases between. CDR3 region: CATSHGTSGAAVDTQYF. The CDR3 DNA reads TGTGCCACCAGTCACGGCACGTCGGGCGCCGCCGTAGATACGCAGTATTTT. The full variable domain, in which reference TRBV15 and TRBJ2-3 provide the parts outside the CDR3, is DAMVIQNPRYQVTQFGKPVTLSCSQTLNHNVMYWYQQKSSQAPKLLFHYYDKDFNNEADTPDNFQSRRPNTSFCFLDIRSPGLGDTAMYLCATSHGTSGAAVDTQYFGPGTRLTVL.

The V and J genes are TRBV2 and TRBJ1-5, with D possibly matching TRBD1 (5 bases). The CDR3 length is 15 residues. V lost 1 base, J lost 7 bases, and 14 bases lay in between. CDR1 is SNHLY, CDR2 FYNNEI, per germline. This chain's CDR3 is CASSEEGTGGQPQHF. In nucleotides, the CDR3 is TGTGCCAGCAGTGAAGAGGGAACGGGGGGGCAGCCCCAGCATTTT. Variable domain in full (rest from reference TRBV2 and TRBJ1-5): EPEVTQTPSHQVTQMGQEVILRCVPISNHLYFYWYRQILGQKVEFLVSFYNNEISEKSEIFDDQFSVERPDGSNFTLKIRSTKLEDSAMYFCASSEEGTGGQPQHFGDGTRLSIL.

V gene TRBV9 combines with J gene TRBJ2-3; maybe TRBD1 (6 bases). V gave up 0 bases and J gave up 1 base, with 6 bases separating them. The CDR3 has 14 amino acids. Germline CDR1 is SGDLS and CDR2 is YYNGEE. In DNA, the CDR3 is TGTGCCAGCAGCGTAGGACAGGGCACAGATACGCAGTATTTT. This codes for CASSVGQGTDTQYF.

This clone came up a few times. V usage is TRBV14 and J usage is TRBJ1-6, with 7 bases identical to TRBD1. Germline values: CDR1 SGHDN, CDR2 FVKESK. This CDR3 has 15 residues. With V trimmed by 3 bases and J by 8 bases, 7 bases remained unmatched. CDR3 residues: CASSQRRQGDSPLHF. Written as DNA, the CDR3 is TGTGCCAGCAGCCAGAGAAGACAGGGCGATTCACCCCTCCACTTT.

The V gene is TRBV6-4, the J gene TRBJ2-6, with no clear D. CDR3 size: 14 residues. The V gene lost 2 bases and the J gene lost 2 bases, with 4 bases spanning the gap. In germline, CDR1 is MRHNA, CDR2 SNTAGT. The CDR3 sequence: CASSDGAGANVLTF. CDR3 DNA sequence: TGTGCCAGCAGTGACGGAGCTGGGGCCAACGTCCTGACTTTC.